The subject of this entry is one T cell receptor beta chain. The germline V gene encodes CDR1 SGHTS and CDR2 YDEGEE. The CDR3 length is 12 residues. The J segment lost 15 bases and the V segment lost 4 bases, leaving 7 bases of the junction unmatched. This entry belongs to a study of control samples from healthy donors and cancer patients. Clones were read by immunoSEQ multiplex PCR, and TCRdb kept only the in-frame ones, dropping some. The repertoire includes some 79,000 clones, about 90% of them detected once, and about 4.2% sits in the top ten. The chain couples TRBV5-8 to TRBJ1-4; 9 bases map to TRBD1. Sequenced material: blood. The receptor's source is a woman in her forties or fifties in good health. DNA of the CDR3: TGTGCCAGCAGCGTAGACAGGGGGAGAATGTTTTTT. Amino acids: CASSVDRGRMFF. Full variable domain (outside the CDR3, taken from reference TRBV5-8 and TRBJ1-4): EAGVTQSPTHLIKTRGQQATLRCSPISGHTSVYWYQQALGLGLQFLLWYDEGEERNRGNFPPRFSGRQFPNYSSELNVNALELEDSALYLCASSVDRGRMFFGSGTQLSVL.